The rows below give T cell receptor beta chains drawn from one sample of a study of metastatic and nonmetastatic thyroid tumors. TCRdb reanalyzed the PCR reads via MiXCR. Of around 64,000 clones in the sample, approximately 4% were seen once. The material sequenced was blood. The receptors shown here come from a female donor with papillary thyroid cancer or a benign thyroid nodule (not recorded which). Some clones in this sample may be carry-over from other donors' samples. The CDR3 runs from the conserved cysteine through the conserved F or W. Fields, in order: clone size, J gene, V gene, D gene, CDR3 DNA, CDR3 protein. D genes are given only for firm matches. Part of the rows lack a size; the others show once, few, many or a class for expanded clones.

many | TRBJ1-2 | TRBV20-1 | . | TGCAGTGCTAGTGCTAGGGTATCGGGCTATGGCTACACCTTC | CSASARVSGYGYTF
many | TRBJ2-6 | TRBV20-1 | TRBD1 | TGCAGTGCTTACGACAGGGGGGGGATTTCGCTCTCTGGGGCCAACGTCCTGACTTTC | CSAYDRGGISLSGANVLTF
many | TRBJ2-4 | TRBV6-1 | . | TGTGCCAGCGGACGACCGGGACAAGCAAACATTCAGTACTTC | CASGRPGQANIQYF
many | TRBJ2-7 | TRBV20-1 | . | TGCAGTGCCGAAACAGGGTCTCCCTACGAGCAGTACTTC | CSAETGSPYEQYF
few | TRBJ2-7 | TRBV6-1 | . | TGTGCCAGCAGCAACTGGAACAGGGTCCACGAGCAGTACTTC | CASSNWNRVHEQYF
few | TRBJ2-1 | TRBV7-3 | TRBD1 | TGTGCCAGCAGCTCACGACAGGGAATGTCCCATGAGCAGTTCTTC | CASSSRQGMSHEQFF
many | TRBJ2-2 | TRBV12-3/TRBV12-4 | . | TGTGCCAGCACCCAAAGGCAAACCGGGGAGCTGTTTTTT | CASTQRQTGELFF
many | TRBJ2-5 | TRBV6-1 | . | TGTGCCAGCAGACACGCGCAAGAGACCCAGTACTTC | CASRHAQETQYF
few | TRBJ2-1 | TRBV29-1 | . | TGCAGCGTTTCTGCGGGAAGGGGGAATGAGCAGTTCTTC | CSVSAGRGNEQFF
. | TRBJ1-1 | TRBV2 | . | TGTGCCAGCAGCCGGATGCACGTGGGCACTGGAGCTTTCTTT | CASSRMHVGTGAFF
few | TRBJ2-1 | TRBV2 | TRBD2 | TGTGCCAGCAGAGCAAGAGAAGGACTAGTCAATGAGCAGTTCTTC | CASRAREGLVNEQFF
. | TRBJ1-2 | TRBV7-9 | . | TGCGCCAGCAGCTTAGTGCAGGGTAACTATGGCTACACCTTC | CASSLVQGNYGYTF
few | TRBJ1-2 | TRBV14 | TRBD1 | TGTGCCAGCAGCTATGACAGGGTTTATGGCTACACCTTC | CASSYDRVYGYTF
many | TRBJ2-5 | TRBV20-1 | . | TGCAGTGCTCCCTCCGGAGCATTAGAGACCCAGTACTTC | CSAPSGALETQYF
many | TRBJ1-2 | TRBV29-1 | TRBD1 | TGCAGCGTTGAAGGACAGGGTTTGGGCTACACCTTC | CSVEGQGLGYTF
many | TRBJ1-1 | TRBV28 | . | TGTGCCAGCAGTTGGCGGAACACTGAAGCTTTCTTT | CASSWRNTEAFF
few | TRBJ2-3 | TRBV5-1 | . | TGCGCTAGCAGCCCCGGGCGTAGATCTGATACGCAGTATTTT | CASSPGRRSDTQYF
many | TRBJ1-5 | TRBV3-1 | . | TGTGCCAGCAGCCACCGGCTGACCCATCAGCCCCAGCATTTT | CASSHRLTHQPQHF
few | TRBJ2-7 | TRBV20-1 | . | TGCAGTGCTAGTGGGACCGCCTACGAGCAGTACTTC | CSASGTAYEQYF
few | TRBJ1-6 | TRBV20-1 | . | TGTAGTGCTAGAATACTTACCGGGACAACGCCTAATTCACCCCTCCACTTT | CSARILTGTTPNSPLHF
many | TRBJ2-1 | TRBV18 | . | TGTGCCAGCTCACCACGATTAGGTGATGAGCAGTTCTTC | CASSPRLGDEQFF
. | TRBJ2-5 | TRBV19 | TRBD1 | TGTGCCAGTAGTTCCATATGGGGGACAGACCAAGAGACCCAGTACTTC | CASSSIWGTDQETQYF
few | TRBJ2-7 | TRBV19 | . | TGTGCCAGTAGGGGGGCACTATACGAGCAGTACTTC | CASRGALYEQYF
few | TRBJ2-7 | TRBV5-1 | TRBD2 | TGCGCCAGCAGCTTGAGTGGCGGGGGACGCGAGCAGTACTTC | CASSLSGGGREQYF
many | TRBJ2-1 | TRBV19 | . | TGTGCCAGTAGTATAGGGATAGCGGAGGGACCGGAGTTCTTC | CASSIGIAEGPEFF
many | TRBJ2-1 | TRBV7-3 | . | TGTGCCAGCAGCTTACTCTCCGGGATCTCCTACAATGAGCAGTTCTTC | CASSLLSGISYNEQFF
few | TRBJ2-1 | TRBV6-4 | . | TGTGCCAGCAGACCAACAGGGGGGGTCTACAATGAGAAGTTCTTC | CASRPTGGVYNEKFF
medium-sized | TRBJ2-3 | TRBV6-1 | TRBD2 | TGTGCCAGCGTATCCTTGCGGGGGGTAGGCACAGATACGCAGTATTTT | CASVSLRGVGTDTQYF
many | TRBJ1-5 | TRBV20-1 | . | TGCAGTGCTAGACGGGGGGCCAACCATCAGCCCCAGCATTTT | CSARRGANHQPQHF
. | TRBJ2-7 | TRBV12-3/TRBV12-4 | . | TGTGCCAGCAGTTTAGAGGTATTGGCTCAGACAACATCCTACGAGCAGTACTTC | CASSLEVLAQTTSYEQYF
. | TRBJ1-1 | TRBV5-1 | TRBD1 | TGCGCCCGCAGCAACTATGGACAGGGAACCGCTGAGGCTTTCTTT | CARSNYGQGTAEAFF
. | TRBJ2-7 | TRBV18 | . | TGTGCCAGCTCACCCTCAATCGCAGGGGTCGTCAACGAGCAGTACTTC | CASSPSIAGVVNEQYF
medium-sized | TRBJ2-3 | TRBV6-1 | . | TGTGCCAGCTCTCTCTCAGAGACAGATACGCAGTATTTT | CASSLSETDTQYF
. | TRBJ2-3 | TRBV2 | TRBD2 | TGTGCCAGCAGGTTACTAGCGGGAGCATCAGATACGCAGTATTTT | CASRLLAGASDTQYF
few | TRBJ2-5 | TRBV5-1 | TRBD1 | TGCGCCAGCAGCTTGGCCGGGACAGGGGGCTCTGGGACCCAGTACTTC | CASSLAGTGGSGTQYF
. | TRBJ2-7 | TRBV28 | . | TGTGCCAGCACCGAGGGGGGGGCGGGGGAGCAGTACTTC | CASTEGGAGEQYF
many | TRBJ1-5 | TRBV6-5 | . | TGTGCCAGCAGTTACGCGAGGGGTAATCAGCCCCAGCATTTT | CASSYARGNQPQHF
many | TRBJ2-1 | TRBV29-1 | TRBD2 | TGCAGCGGCAGGGCGGGAGGCCTCTACAATGAGCAGTTCTTC | CSGRAGGLYNEQFF
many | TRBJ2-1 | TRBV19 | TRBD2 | TGTGCCAGCAGCGGGGTGTCCTACAATGAGCAGTTCTTC | CASSGVSYNEQFF
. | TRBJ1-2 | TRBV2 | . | TGTGCCAGCAGAAGGGTGCCTGAGTCGGGTGGCTACACCTTC | CASRRVPESGGYTF
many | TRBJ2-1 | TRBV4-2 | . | TGTGCCAGCAGCCAAGCTCTAAACAGGCCAGAGCAGTTCTTC | CASSQALNRPEQFF
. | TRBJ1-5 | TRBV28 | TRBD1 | TGTGCCAGCAGTTTACCACAGGGGAGCAATCAGCCCCAGCATTTT | CASSLPQGSNQPQHF
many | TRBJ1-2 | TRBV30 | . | TGTGCCTGGAGTCCTCAGGGGAGAGGCTACACCTTC | CAWSPQGRGYTF
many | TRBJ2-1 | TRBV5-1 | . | TGCGCCAGCAGCTTCCGGGCCCCCACGGGCAATGAGCAGTTCTTC | CASSFRAPTGNEQFF
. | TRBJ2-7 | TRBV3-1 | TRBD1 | TGTGCCAGCAGCCAAGGGGATCAGGGGGCGCAGTACTTC | CASSQGDQGAQYF
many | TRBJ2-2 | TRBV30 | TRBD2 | TGTGCCCGGATGACTAGCGCTAACACCGGGGAGCTGTTTTTT | CARMTSANTGELFF
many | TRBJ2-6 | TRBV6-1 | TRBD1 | TGTGCCAGCAGTCAGACAGGGGGCGCCTCCTCTGGGGCCAACGTCCTGACTTTC | CASSQTGGASSGANVLTF
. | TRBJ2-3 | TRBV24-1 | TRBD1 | TGTGCCACCAGTGCAAGGGGGACAGTTAAAACAGATACGCAGTATTTT | CATSARGTVKTDTQYF
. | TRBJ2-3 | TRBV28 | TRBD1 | TGTGCCAGCAGTCCGCCGGGACAGTCCCACACAGATACGCAGTATTTT | CASSPPGQSHTDTQYF
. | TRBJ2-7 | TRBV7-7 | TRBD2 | TGTGCTAGCAGCTTAGCGGGAGGAATGGACGAGCAGTACTTC | CASSLAGGMDEQYF
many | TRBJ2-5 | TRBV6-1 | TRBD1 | TGTGCCAGCAGAGGAGCCCGGACAGGGGGACCCCAGTACTTC | CASRGARTGGPQYF
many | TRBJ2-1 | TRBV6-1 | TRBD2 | TGTGCCAGCAGTGCCCTCGGACTAGCAATTGGTGAGCAGTTCTTC | CASSALGLAIGEQFF
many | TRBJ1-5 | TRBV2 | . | TGTGCCAGCAGAGCCGACAGCTATAGCAATCAGCCCCAGCATTTT | CASRADSYSNQPQHF
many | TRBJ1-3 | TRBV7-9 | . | TGTGCCAGCAGCCCCCGCTTCGGGCAGCCTTACTCTGGAAACACCATATATTTT | CASSPRFGQPYSGNTIYF
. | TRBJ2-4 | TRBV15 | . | TGTGCCACCAGCACAGGCCCCCTCCGACGAGACAGAGGGCGGCAGGGCAAAAACATTCAGTACTTC | CATSTGPLRRDRGRQGKNIQYF